This TCR beta chain was captured in a study of blood T cells in healthy people across ages. Trimming removed 6 bases from V and 0 bases from J, with 15 bases in between. CDR1 LNHDA and CDR2 SQIVND come from the germline V gene (reference sequence). The CDR3 contains 16 residues. It was with a sample-barcoded 5' primer and a J-beta primer mix that a second PCR of roughly 7 to 12 cycles was run. Tagging of each cDNA molecule was performed by a template-switch adaptor with 12 random nucleotides. TCRdb used MiXCR to reprocess the 5' RACE reads, holding one entry per CDR3 protein. This table has some 1,500,000 distinct CDR3 sequences, approximately 43% appearing once. Findings and limits, study-wide: Naive CD4+ cells and diversity were both higher in long-lived donors than in aged donors. Expanded clonotype changes were possibly confounded by unknown donor CMV status.

This clonotype was seen only once. Its antigen is currently unknown. This TCR came from a woman between 18 and 30 years old in good health. This chain uses TRBV19 with TRBJ2-1; D may be TRBD1 or TRBD2 (5 bases each). Sequencing used blood. The CDR3 loop is CASRRDQVSSYNEQFF. For the CDR3, the DNA is TGTGCCAGTAGGAGGGACCAGGTTAGCTCCTACAATGAGCAGTTCTTC.